These 5 T cell receptor beta chains share one sample of origin, sequenced in a study of beta chain features in type 1 diabetes. Study-level findings and limits: Shorter TCRB CDR3s, moderately but significantly so, were found in Type 1 diabetes patients in all four CD4+ subsets.

Expressed TCRB transcripts were sequenced because the entire RNA isolate underwent reverse transcription. Sequencing used immunoSEQ multiplex PCR; TCRdb keeps in-frame clones, though not all of them. The profile shows more than 300,000 clones, around a tenth of them singletons. Their cognate antigens are unknown. Sequencing was done on a sample of central memory CD4+ T cells from blood. These receptors all come from a man younger than 40 with type 1 diabetes.

The gene calls are TRBV28 and TRBJ2-7; TRBD1 aligns across 10 bases. Trimming removed 6 bases from V and 4 bases from J; junction bases left unmatched: 9. Germline lookup yields CDR1 MDHEN and CDR2 SYDVKM. CDR3 length equals 15 residues. CDR3 coding DNA: TGTGCCAGCAGCCCGACCGGGACAGGGGCTTACGAGCAGTACTTC. Translation: CASSPTGTGAYEQYF.

This clone has a handful of counts. The chain has TRBV30 and TRBJ1-1; no reliable D call. The germline V and J ends were trimmed by 5 bases and 5 bases, with 21 bases remaining between them. Germline CDR1 is GTSNPN and CDR2 is SVGIG (reference sequence). The CDR3 spans 15 residues. The CDR3 region is CAWVLMIGVRTEAFF. CDR3 sequence (DNA): TGTGCCTGGGTACTGATGATTGGGGTTAGGACTGAAGCTTTCTTT.

The chain has TRBV7-2 and TRBJ1-1; 7 nucleotides line up with TRBD1. This CDR3 spans 16 amino acids. The V gene's germline CDR1 is SGHTA and CDR2 FQGNSA. J lost 4 bases, V lost 4 bases, and 12 bases had no gene match. CDR3 residues: CASSSDTGEVGTEAFF. The CDR3 region has the DNA TGTGCCAGCAGCTCAGATACAGGGGAGGTAGGCACTGAAGCTTTCTTT. Together with reference TRBV7-2 and TRBJ1-1, the CDR3 gives the full variable domain: GAGVSQSPSNKVTEKGKDVELRCDPISGHTALYWYRQSLGQGLEFLIYFQGNSAPDKSGLPSDRFSAERTGGSVSTLTIQRTQQEDSAVYLCASSSDTGEVGTEAFFGQGTRLTVV.

In this sample, this clone turned up many times. V is TRBV11-2 and J is TRBJ2-1, with 9 bases aligning to TRBD2. J gave up 6 bases and V 1 base, and 7 bases lay outside the gene matches. The CDR3 contains 16 residues. Germline lookup yields CDR1 SGHAT and CDR2 FQNNGV. CDR3 region: CASSLGPSGNLNEQFF. CDR3 sequence (DNA): TGTGCCAGCAGCTTAGGGCCTAGCGGGAATCTCAATGAGCAGTTCTTC.

The rearrangement uses TRBV27 and TRBJ2-2; 10 nucleotides agree with TRBD2. With 6 bases clipped from V and 4 bases from J, the junction kept 5 bases outside the gene matches. Germline lookup yields CDR1 MNHEY and CDR2 SMNVEV (reference sequence). The CDR3 has 15 amino acids. Here the CDR3 DNA reads TGTGCCAGCAGCGTTAGGACTAGCGGCACCGGGGAGCTGTTTTTT. It codes for CASSVRTSGTGELFF.